The present T cell receptor beta chain was sequenced within a study of blood T cell repertoires in COVID-19. Study at large: T cells, B-cell-depleted T cells, or PBMCs supplied cDNA or gDNA.

Authors' data handling: Estimated nucleated cell counts came from reference gene primer amplification. Measured with immunoSEQ multiplex PCR; TCRdb has only the in-frame clones, and not every one. The V and J calls and clone size come from that table; D and trimming were worked out from the DNA. The repertoire has approximately 140,000 clones, roughly nine tenths of them found once; the top ten carry over 3.5%. The sample consisted of peripheral blood. The source is an older woman with active or convalescent COVID-19.

The CDR3 reads CASREQDATNEKLFF. The CDR3 DNA is TGTGCCAGTAGAGAACAGGACGCAACTAATGAAAAACTGTTTTTT. V is TRBV19 and J is TRBJ1-4, with D possibly TRBD1 on 5 matching bases. V lost 6 bases to trimming and J lost 0 bases, with 11 bases between them. Germline V gene data show CDR1 as LNHDA and CDR2 as SQIVND (reference sequence). CDR3 size: 15 residues.